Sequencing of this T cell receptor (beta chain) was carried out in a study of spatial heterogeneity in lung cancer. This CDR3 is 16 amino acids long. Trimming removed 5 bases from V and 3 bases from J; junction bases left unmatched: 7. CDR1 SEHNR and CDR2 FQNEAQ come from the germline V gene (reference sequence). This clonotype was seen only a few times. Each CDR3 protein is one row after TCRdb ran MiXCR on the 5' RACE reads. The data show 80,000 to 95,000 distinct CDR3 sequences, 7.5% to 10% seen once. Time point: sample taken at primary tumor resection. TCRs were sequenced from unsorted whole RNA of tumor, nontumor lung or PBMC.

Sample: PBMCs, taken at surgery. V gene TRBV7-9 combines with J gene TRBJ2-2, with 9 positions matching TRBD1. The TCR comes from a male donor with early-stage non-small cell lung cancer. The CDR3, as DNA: TGTGCCAGCAGCCCGCGCCGGACAGGGGACACCGGGGAGCTGTTTTTT. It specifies CASSPRRTGDTGELFF.